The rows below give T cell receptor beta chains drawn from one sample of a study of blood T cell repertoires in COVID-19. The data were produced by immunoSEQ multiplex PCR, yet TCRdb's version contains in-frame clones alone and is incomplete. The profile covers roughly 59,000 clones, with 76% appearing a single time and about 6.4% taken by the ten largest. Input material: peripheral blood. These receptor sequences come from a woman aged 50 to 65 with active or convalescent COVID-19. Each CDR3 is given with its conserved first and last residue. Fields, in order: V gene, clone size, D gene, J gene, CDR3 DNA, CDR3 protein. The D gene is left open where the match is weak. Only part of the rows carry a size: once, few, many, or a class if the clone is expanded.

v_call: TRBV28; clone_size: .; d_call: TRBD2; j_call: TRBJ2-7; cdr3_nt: TGTGCCAGCAGTTTATTCGGGACTAGCGGGAGCCACGAGCAGTACTTC; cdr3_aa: CASSLFGTSGSHEQYF
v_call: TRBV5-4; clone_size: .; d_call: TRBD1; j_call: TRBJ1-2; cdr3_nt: TGTGCCAGCAGCTTAGAAGAGGGGGCCCAATGGGCCGGCTACACCTTC; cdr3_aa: CASSLEEGAQWAGYTF
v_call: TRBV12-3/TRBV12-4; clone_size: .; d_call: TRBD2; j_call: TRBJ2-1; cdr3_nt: TGTGCCAGCGGGCCTAGCGGGAGGACTGAGCAGTTCTTC; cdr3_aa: CASGPSGRTEQFF
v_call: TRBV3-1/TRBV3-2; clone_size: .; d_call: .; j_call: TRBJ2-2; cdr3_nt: TGTGCCAGCAGGTACCGCTCGGGCACCGGGGAGCTGTTTTTT; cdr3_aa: CASRYRSGTGELFF
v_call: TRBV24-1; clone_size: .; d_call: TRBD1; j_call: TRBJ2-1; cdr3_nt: TGTGCCACCAGTGCCGCCGGGACAGGGTCCCATGAGCAGTTCTTC; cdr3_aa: CATSAAGTGSHEQFF
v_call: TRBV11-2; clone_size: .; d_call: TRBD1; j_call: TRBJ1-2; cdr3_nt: TGTGCCAGCAGCTTAGGGGTGGACAGGGACATCTATGGCTACACCTTC; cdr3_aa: CASSLGVDRDIYGYTF
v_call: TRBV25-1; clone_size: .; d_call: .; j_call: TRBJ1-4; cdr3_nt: TGTGCCAGCAGTCCGGGGGAAAAACTGTTTTTT; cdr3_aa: CASSPGEKLFF
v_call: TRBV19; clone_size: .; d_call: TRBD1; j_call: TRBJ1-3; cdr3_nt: TGTGCCAGTAGTATTCGACAGGGGGGCCCATGGATAAGAAACACCATATATTTT; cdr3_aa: CASSIRQGGPWIRNTIYF
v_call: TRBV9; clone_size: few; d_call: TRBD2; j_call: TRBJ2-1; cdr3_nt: TGTGCCAGCAGCGTGGCCCCGGGACTAGCTATCAATGAGCAGTTCTTC; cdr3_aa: CASSVAPGLAINEQFF
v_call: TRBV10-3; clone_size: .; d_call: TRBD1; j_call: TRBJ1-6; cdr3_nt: TGTGCCATCAGTGAGCCACAGGGGGCTCATAATTCACCCCTCCACTTT; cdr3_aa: CAISEPQGAHNSPLHF
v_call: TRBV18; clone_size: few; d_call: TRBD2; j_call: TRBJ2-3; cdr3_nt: TGTGCCAGCTCACAGCGGGAGATAGATACGCAGTATTTT; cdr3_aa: CASSQREIDTQYF
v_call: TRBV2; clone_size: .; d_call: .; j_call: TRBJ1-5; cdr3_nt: TGTGCCAGCAGCGCGGGCCGTATGTTCCAGCCCCAGCATTTT; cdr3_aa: CASSAGRMFQPQHF
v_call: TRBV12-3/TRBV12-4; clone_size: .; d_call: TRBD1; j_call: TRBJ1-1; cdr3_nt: TGTGCCAGCAGTAACCAGGGGGCGACTGAAGCTTTCTTT; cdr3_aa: CASSNQGATEAFF
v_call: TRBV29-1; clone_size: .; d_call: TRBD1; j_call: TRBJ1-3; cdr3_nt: TGCAGCGTTCGGCAGGGGGCTGGAAACACCATATATTTT; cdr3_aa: CSVRQGAGNTIYF
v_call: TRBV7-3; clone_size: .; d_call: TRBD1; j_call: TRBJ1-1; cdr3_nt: TGTGCCAGCAGCAAGGGACAGGGGATGGTCACTGAAGCTTTCTTT; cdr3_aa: CASSKGQGMVTEAFF
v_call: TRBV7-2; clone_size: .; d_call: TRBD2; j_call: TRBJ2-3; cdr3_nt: TGTGCCAGCAGCTCCCCTCCGGGACTAGGCGCAGATACGCAGTATTTT; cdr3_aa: CASSSPPGLGADTQYF
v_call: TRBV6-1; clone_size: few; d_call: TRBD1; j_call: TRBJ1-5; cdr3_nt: TGTGCCAGCAGTGAAGGGGGGACAGGGCTACATAGCAATCAGCCCCAGCATTTT; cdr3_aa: CASSEGGTGLHSNQPQHF
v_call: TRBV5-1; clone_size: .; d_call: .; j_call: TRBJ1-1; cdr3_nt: TGCGCCAGCAGCTTGTTTTCGCAGGGGCGGGCTGAAGCTTTCTTT; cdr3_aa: CASSLFSQGRAEAFF
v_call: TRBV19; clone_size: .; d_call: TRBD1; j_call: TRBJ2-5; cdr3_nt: TGTGCCAGTAGTATAGGAAGAATATGGGGACAGGGATACCAAGAGACCCAGTACTTC; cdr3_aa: CASSIGRIWGQGYQETQYF
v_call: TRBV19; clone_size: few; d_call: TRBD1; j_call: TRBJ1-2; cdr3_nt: TGTGCCACTAAGGGACAGGCCCACTATGGCTACACCTTC; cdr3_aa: CATKGQAHYGYTF
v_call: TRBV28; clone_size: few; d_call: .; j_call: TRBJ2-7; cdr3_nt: TGTGCCAGCAGGGAGAACGACGAGCAGTACTTC; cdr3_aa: CASRENDEQYF
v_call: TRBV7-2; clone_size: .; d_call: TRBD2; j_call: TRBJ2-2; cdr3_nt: TGTGCCAGCATCTTAGCGGGAGGGCCGTCCACCGGGGAGCTGTTTTTT; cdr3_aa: CASILAGGPSTGELFF
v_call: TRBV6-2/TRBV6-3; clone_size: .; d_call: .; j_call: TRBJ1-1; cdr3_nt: TGTGCCAGCAGTTACGGCAGGACAGCCAGGAACACTGAAGCTTTCTTT; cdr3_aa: CASSYGRTARNTEAFF
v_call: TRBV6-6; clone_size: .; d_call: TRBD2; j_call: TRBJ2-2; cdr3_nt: TGTGCCACCCGGGAGGGGGGCGCGGGAACCGGGGAGCTGTTTTTT; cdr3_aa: CATREGGAGTGELFF
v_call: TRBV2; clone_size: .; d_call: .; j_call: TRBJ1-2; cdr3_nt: TGTGCCAGCAGTTCCCTTGACCAGGGATCTGGCTACACCTTC; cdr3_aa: CASSSLDQGSGYTF
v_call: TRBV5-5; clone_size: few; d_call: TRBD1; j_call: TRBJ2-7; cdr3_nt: TGTGCCAGCAGCTCTGGACAGGGGAGGTCCTACGAGCAGTACTTC; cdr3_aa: CASSSGQGRSYEQYF
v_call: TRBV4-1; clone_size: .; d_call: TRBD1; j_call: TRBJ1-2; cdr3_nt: TGCGCCAGCAGCCAAGTGGGCAGGGGGCAAGGCTACACCTTC; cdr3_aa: CASSQVGRGQGYTF